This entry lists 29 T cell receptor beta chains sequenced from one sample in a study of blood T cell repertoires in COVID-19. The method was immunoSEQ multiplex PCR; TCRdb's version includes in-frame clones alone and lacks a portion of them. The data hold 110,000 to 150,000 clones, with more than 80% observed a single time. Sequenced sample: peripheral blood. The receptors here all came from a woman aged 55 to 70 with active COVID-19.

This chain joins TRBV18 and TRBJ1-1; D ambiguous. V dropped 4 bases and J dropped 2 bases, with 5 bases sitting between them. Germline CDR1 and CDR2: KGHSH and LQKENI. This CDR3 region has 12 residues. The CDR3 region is CASSRGNTEAFF. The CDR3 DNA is TGTGCCAGCTCACGCGGAAACACTGAAGCTTTCTTT. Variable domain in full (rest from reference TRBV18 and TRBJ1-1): NAGVMQNPRHLVRRRGQEARLRCSPMKGHSHVYWYRQLPEEGLKFMVYLQKENIIDESGMPKERFSAEFPKEGPSILRIQQVVRGDSAAYFCASSRGNTEAFFGQGTRLTVV.

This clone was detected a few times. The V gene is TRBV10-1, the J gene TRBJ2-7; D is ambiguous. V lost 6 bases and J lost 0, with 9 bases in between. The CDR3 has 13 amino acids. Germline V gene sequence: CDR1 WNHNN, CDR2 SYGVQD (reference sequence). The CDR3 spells CASSIDSSYEQYF. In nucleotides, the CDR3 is TGCGCCAGCAGCATTGATAGCTCCTACGAGCAGTACTTC.

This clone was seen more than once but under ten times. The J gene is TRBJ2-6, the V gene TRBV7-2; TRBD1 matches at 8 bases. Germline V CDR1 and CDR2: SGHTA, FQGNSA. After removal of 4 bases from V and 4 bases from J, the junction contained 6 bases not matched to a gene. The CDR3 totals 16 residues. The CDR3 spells CASSSQGTGGANVLTF. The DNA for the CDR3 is TGTGCCAGCAGCTCACAGGGGACAGGAGGGGCCAACGTCCTGACTTTC. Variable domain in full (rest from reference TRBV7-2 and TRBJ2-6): GAGVSQSPSNKVTEKGKDVELRCDPISGHTALYWYRQSLGQGLEFLIYFQGNSAPDKSGLPSDRFSAERTGGSVSTLTIQRTQQEDSAVYLCASSSQGTGGANVLTFGAGSRLTVL.

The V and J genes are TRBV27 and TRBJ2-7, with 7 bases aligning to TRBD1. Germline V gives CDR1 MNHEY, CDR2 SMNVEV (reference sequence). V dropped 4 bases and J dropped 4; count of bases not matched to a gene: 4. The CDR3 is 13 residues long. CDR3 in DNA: TGTGCCAGCAGTTACGGGGACAGATACGAGCAGTACTTC. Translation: CASSYGDRYEQYF.

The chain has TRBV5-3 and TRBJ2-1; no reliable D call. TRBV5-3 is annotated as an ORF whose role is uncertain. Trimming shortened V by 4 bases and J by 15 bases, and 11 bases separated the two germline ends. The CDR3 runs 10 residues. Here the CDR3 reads CARSPKNRFF. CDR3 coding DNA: TGTGCCAGAAGCCCTAAAAATCGGTTCTTC.

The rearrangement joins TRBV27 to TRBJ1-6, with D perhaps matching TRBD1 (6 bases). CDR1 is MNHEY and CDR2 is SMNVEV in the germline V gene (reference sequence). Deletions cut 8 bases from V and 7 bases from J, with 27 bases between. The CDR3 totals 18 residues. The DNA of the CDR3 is TGTGCCAGCCTCCGGACAGCAACCTCGGGAACGAGAAATTCACCCCTCCACTTT. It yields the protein CASLRTATSGTRNSPLHF.

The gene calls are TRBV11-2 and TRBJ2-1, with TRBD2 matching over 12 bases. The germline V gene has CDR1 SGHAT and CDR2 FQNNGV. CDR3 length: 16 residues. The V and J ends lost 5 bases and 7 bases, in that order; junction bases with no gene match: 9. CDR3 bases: TGTGCCAGCAGCATAAGACTAGCGGGAGTTGCAAATGAGCAGTTCTTC. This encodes CASSIRLAGVANEQFF.

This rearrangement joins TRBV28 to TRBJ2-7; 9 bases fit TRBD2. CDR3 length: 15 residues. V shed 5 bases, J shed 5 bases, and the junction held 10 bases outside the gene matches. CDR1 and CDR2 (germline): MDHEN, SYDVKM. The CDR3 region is CASSTGASGKHEQYF. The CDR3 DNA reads TGTGCCAGCAGTACCGGGGCTAGCGGGAAGCACGAGCAGTACTTC.

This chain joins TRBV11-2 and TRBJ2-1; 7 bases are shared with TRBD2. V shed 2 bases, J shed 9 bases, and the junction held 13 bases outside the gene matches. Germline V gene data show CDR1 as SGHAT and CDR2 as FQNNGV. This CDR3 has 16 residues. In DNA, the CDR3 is TGTGCCAGCAGCTTAAGCAGGGCTAGCGGAGGGAGTGAGCAGTTCTTC. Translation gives CASSLSRASGGSEQFF. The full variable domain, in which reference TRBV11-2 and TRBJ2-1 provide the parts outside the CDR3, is EAGVAQSPRYKIIEKRQSVAFWCNPISGHATLYWYQQILGQGPKLLIQFQNNGVVDDSQLPKDRFSAERLKGVDSTLKIQPAKLEDSAVYLCASSLSRASGGSEQFFGPGTRLTVL.

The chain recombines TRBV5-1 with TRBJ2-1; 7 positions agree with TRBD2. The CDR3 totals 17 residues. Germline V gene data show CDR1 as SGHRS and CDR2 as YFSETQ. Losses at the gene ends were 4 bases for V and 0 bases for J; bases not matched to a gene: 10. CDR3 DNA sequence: TGCGCCAGCAGCCCCCGTGCAGCGGGGAGCTCCTACAATGAGCAGTTCTTC. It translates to CASSPRAAGSSYNEQFF.

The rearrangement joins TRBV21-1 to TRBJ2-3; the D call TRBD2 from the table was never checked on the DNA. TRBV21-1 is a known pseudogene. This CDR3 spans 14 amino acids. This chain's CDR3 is CASSKCASLDTQYF. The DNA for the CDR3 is TGTGCCAGCAGCAAATGTGCTAGCTTAGATACGCAGTATTTT.

The CDR3 sequence: CASSPIRTPNNEQFF. DNA of the CDR3: TGTGCCAGCAGTCCCATCAGGACACCAAACAATGAGCAGTTCTTC. The chain employs TRBV6-5 and TRBJ2-1, with TRBD1 as a possible D gene (5 bases). CDR3 length: 15 amino acids. The V gene lost 5 bases and the J gene lost 5 bases, with 16 bases spanning the gap. The germline gives CDR1 MNHEY, CDR2 SVGAGI.

This CDR3 reads CASSRLDSRGTQYF. The DNA of the CDR3 is TGTGCCAGCAGTCGCCTGGACAGCCGGGGGACCCAGTACTTC. The chain couples TRBV2 to TRBJ2-5; the D gene is possibly TRBD1 (6 bases). Trimming pared 5 bases from V and 7 bases from J, leaving 17 bases between. The length of the CDR3 is 14 residues. CDR1 and CDR2 from the germline V gene are SNHLY and FYNNEI.

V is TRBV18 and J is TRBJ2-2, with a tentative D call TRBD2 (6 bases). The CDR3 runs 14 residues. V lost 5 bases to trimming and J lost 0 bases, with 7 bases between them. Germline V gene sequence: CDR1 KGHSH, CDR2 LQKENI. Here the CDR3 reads CASSLAANTGELFF. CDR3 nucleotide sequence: TGTGCCAGCTCATTAGCGGCGAACACCGGGGAGCTGTTTTTT.

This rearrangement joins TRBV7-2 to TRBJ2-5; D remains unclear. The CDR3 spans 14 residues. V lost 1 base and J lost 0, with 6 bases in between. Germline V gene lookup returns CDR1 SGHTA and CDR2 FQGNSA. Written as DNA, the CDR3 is TGTGCCAGCAGCTTAGACCGGTACCAAGAGACCCAGTACTTC. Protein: CASSLDRYQETQYF.

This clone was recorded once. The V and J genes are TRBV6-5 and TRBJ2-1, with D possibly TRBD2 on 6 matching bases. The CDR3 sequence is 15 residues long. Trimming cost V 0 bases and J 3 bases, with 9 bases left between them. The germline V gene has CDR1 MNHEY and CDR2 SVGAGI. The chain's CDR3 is CASSYSAGNYNEQFF. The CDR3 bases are TGTGCCAGCAGTTACTCGGCGGGGAACTACAATGAGCAGTTCTTC.

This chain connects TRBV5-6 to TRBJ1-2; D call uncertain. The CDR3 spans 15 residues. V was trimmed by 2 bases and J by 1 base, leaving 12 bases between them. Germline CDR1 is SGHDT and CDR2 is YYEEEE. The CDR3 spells CASSFPGSGNYGYTF. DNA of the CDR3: TGTGCCAGCAGCTTCCCGGGATCGGGTAACTATGGCTACACCTTC.

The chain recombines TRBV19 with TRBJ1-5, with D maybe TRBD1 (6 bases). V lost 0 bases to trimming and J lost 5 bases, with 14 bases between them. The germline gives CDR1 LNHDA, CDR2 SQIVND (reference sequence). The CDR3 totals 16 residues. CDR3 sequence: CASSIDHRAPHQPQHF. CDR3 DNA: TGTGCCAGTAGTATAGACCACAGGGCCCCGCATCAGCCCCAGCATTTT. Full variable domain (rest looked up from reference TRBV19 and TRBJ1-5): DGGITQSPKYLFRKEGQNVTLSCEQNLNHDAMYWYRQDPGQGLRLIYYSQIVNDFQKGDIAEGYSVSREKKESFPLTVTSAQKNPTAFYLCASSIDHRAPHQPQHFGDGTRLSIL.

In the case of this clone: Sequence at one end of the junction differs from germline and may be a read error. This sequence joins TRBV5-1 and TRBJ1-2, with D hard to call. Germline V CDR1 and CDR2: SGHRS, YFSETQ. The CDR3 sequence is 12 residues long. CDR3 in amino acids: CASSLDGYVYTF. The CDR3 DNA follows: TGCGCCAGCAGCTTGGACGGGTATGTCTACACCTTC.

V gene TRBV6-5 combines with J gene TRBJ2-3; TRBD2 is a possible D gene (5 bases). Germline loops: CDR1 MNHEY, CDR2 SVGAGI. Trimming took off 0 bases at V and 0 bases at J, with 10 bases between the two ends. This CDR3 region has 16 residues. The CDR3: CASSYSRRVSTDTQYF. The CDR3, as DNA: TGTGCCAGCAGTTACTCGAGGCGGGTTAGCACAGATACGCAGTATTTT.

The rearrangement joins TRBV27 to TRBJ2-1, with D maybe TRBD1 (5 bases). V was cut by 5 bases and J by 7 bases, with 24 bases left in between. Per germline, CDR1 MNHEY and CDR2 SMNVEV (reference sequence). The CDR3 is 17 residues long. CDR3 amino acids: CASSRTAGSRSSNEQFF. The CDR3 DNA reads TGTGCCAGCAGTAGGACCGCAGGGTCTCGTTCGTCAAATGAGCAGTTCTTC.

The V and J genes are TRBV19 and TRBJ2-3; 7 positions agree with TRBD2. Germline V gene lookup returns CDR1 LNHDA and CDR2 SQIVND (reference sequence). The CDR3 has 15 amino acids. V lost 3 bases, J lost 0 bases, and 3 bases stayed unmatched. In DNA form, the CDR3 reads TGTGCCAGTAGTATCTCCGGGAGGAGCACAGATACGCAGTATTTT. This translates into CASSISGRSTDTQYF.

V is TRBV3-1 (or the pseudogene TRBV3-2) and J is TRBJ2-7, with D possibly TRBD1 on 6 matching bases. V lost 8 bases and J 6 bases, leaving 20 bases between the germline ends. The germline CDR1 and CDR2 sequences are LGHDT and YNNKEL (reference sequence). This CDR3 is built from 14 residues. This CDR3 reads CASARQGTPVEQYF. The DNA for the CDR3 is TGTGCCAGCGCTCGGCAGGGGACCCCAGTCGAGCAGTACTTC.

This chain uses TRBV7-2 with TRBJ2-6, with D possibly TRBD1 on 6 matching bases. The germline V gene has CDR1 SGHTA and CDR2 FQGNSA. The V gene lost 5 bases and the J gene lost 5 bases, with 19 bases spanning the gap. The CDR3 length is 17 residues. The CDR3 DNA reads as TGTGCCAGCAGCCAGACCAGGGGCCGGGTTAGGGCCAACGTCCTGACTTTC. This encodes CASSQTRGRVRANVLTF.

The CDR3, as DNA: TGCGCCAGCAGCCAAGTATGGCTTGAGGGGGAAAACCGTTACGAGCAGTACTTC. This sequence encodes CASSQVWLEGENRYEQYF. The chain is built from TRBV4-3 and TRBJ2-7; D is possibly TRBD1 (6 bases). V was trimmed by 1 base and J by 4 bases, leaving 23 bases between them. Per the germline V gene, CDR1 is LGHNA and CDR2 is YSLEER. CDR3 length: 18 amino acids.

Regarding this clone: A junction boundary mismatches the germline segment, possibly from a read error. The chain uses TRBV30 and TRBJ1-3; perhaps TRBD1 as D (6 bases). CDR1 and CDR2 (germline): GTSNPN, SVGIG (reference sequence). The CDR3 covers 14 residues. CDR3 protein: CAWSSTGSVNTIYF. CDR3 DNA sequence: TGTGCCTGGAGTTCGACAGGTTCTGTAAACACCATATATTTT. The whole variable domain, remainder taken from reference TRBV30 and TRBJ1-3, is SQTIHQWPATLVQPVGSPLSLECTVEGTSNPNLYWYRQAAGRGLQLLFYSVGIGQISSEVPQNLSASRPQDRQFILSSKKLLLSDSGFYLCAWSSTGSVNTIYFGEGSWLTVV.

CDR3: CASSPLQGVTGELFF. CDR3 in DNA: TGTGCCAGCTCACCGCTCCAGGGGGTCACCGGGGAGCTGTTTTTT. This chain uses TRBV18 with TRBJ2-2, with 7 bases aligning to TRBD1. Germline V lookup: CDR1 KGHSH, CDR2 LQKENI. CDR3 length: 15 residues. After removal of 3 bases from V and 4 bases from J, the junction contained 5 bases not matched to a gene.

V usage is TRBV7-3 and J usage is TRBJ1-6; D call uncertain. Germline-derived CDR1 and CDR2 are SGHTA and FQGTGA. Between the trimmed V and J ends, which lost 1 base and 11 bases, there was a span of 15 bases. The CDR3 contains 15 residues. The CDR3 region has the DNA TGTGCCAGCAGCTTAAGTACGGGAGTTGGGCCACCCCTCCACTTT. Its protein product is CASSLSTGVGPPLHF.

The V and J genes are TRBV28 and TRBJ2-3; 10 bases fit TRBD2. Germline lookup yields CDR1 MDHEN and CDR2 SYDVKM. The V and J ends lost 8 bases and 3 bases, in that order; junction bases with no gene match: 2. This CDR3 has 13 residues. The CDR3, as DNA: TGTGCCAGCCAAGCGGGAGGGACAGATACGCAGTATTTT. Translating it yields CASQAGGTDTQYF.